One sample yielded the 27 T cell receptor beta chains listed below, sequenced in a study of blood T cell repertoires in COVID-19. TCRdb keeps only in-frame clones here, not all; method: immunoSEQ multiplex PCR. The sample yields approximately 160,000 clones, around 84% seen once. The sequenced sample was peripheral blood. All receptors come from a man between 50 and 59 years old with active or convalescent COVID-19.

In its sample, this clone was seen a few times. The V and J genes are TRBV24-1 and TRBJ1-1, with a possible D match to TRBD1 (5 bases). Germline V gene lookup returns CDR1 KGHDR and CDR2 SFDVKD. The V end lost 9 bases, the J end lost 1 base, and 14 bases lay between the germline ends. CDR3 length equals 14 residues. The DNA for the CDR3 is TGTGCCACCTCAAAACGGGGGACGAACACTGAAGCTTTCTTT. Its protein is CATSKRGTNTEAFF.

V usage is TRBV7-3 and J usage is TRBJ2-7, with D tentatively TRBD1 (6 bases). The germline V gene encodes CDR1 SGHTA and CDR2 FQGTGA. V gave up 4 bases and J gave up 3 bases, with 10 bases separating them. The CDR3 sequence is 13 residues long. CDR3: CASSSGQIYEQYF. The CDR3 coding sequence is TGTGCCAGCAGCTCCGGACAGATCTACGAGCAGTACTTC.

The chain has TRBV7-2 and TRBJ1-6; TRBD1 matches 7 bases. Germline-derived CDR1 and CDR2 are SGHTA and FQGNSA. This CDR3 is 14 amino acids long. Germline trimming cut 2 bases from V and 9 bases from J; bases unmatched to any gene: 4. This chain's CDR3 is CASSLRQGGSPLHF. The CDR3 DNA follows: TGTGCCAGCAGCTTAAGGCAGGGGGGTTCACCCCTCCACTTT.

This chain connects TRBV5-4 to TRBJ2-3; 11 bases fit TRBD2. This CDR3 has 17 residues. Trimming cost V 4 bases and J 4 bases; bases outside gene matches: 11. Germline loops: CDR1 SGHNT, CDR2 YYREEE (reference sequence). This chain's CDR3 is CASSDRRLAGGADTQYF. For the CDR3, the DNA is TGTGCCAGCAGCGATCGACGGCTAGCGGGGGGAGCAGATACGCAGTATTTT.

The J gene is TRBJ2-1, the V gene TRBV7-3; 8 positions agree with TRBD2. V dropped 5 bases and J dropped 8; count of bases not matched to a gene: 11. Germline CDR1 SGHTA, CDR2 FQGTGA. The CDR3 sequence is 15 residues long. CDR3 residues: CASSTGTSGGDEQFF. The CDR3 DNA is TGTGCCAGCAGCACAGGTACTAGCGGAGGAGATGAGCAGTTCTTC.

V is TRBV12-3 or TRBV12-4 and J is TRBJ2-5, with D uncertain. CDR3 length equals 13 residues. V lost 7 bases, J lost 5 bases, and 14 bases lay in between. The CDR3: CASTKRVLETQYF. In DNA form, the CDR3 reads TGTGCCAGCACCAAGCGAGTTCTCGAGACCCAGTACTTC.

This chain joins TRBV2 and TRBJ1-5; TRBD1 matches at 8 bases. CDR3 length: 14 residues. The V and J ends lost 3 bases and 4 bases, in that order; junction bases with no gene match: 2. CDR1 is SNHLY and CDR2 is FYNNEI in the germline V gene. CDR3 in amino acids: CASSEGQANQPQHF. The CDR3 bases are TGTGCCAGCAGTGAGGGACAGGCAAATCAGCCCCAGCATTTT.

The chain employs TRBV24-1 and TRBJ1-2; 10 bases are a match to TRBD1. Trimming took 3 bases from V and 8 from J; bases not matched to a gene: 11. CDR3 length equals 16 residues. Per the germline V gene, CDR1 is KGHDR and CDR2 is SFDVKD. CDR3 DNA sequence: TGTGCCACCAGTGATCCAACCACTGACAGGGGGCAAGGCTACACCTTC. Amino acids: CATSDPTTDRGQGYTF.

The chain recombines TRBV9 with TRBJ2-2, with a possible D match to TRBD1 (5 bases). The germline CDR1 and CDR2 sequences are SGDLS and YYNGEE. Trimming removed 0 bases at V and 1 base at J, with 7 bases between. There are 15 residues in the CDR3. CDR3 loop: CASSVAGQNTGELFF. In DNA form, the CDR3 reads TGTGCCAGCAGCGTAGCAGGACAGAACACCGGGGAGCTGTTTTTT.

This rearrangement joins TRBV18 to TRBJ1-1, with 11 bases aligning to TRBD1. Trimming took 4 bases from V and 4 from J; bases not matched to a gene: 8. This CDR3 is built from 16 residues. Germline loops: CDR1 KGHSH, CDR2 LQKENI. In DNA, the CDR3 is TGTGCCAGCTCACTGGGACAGGGGGGTGTGGGCACTGAAGCTTTCTTT. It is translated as CASSLGQGGVGTEAFF.

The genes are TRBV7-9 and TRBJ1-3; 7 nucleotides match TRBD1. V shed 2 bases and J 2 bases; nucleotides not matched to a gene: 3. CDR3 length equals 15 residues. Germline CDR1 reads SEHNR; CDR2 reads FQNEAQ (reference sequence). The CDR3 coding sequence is TGTGCCAGCAGCTTAATAGGGGGCACTGGAAACACCATATATTTT. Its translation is CASSLIGGTGNTIYF.

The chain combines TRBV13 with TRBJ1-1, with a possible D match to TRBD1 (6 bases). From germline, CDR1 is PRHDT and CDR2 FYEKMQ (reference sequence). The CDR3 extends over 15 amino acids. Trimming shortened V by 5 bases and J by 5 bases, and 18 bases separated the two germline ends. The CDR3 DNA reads TGTGCCAGCAGCCGCAAGGGTTGGGGGCGAACTGAAGCTTTCTTT. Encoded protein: CASSRKGWGRTEAFF.

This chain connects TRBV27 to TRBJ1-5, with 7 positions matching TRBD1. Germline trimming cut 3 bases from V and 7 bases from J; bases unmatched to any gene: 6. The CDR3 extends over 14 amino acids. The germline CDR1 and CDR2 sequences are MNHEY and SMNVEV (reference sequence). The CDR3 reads CASSFEGGLQPQHF. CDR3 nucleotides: TGTGCCAGCAGTTTCGAAGGGGGCTTGCAGCCCCAGCATTTT.

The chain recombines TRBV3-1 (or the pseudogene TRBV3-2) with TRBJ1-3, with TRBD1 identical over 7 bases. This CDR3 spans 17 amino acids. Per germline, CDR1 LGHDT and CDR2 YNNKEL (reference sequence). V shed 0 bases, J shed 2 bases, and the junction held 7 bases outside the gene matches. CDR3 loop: CASSQEVRGSAGNTIYF. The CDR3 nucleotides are TGTGCCAGCAGCCAAGAAGTCAGGGGGTCAGCTGGAAACACCATATATTTT.

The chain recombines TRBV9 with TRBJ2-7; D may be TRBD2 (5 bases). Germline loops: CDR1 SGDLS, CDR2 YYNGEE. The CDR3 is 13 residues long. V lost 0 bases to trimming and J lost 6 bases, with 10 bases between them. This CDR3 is CASSVGPGSEQYF. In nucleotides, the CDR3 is TGTGCCAGCAGCGTAGGACCGGGAAGCGAGCAGTACTTC.

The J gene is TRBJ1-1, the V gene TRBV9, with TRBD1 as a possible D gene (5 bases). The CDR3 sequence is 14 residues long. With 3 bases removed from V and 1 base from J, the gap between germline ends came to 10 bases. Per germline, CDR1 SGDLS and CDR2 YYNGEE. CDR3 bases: TGTGCCAGCAGCGCCCCCAGGGCGAACACTGAAGCTTTCTTT. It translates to CASSAPRANTEAFF.

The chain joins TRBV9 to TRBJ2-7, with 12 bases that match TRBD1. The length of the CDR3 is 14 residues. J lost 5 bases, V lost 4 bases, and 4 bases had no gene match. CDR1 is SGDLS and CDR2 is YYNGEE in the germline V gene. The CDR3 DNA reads TGTGCCAGCAGCTTTGGGACAGGGGGCAACGAGCAGTACTTC. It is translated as CASSFGTGGNEQYF.

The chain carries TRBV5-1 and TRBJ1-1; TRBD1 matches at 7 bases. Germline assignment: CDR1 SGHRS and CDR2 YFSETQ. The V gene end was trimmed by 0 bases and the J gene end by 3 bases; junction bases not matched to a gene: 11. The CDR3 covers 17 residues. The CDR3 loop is CASSLDPPTGRYTEAFF. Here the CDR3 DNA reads TGCGCCAGCAGCTTGGATCCCCCGACAGGGAGGTACACTGAAGCTTTCTTT.

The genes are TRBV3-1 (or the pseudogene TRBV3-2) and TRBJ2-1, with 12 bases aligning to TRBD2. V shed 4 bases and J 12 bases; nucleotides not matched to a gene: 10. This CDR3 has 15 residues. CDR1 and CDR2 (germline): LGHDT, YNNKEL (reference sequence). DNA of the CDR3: TGTGCCAGCAGCCTTGGACTAGCGGGAATCTTGGGGCAGTTCTTC. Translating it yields CASSLGLAGILGQFF.

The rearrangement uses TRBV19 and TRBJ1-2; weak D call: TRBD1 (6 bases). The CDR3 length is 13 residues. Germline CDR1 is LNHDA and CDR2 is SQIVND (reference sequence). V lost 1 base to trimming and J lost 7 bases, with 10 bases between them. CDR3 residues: CASSIGGQGGYTF. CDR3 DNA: TGTGCCAGTAGTATAGGGGGACAAGGTGGCTACACCTTC.

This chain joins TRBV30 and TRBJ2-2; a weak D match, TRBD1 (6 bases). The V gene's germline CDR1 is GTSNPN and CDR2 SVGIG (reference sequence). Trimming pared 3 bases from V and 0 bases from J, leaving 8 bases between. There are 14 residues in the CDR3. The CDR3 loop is CAWRDRPNTGELFF. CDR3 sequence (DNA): TGTGCCTGGAGGGACAGACCGAACACCGGGGAGCTGTTTTTT.

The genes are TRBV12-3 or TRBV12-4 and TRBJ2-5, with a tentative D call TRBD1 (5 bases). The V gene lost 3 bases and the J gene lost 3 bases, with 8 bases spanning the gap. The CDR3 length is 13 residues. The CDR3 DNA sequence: TGTGCCAGCAGTTTCGGACAAAAAGAGACCCAGTACTTC. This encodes CASSFGQKETQYF.

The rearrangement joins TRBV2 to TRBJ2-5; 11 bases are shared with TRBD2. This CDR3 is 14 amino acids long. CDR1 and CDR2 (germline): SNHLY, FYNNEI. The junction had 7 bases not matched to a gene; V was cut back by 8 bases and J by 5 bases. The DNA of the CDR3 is TGTGCCAGCGGGCTACTAGCGGGGGAGGAGACCCAGTACTTC. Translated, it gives CASGLLAGEETQYF.

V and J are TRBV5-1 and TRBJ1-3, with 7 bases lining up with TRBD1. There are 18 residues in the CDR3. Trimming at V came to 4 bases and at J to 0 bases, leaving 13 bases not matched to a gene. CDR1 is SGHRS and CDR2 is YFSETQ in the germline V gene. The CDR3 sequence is CASSQAPGQATSGNTIYF. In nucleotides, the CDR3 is TGCGCCAGCAGCCAAGCGCCAGGACAGGCCACCTCTGGAAACACCATATATTTT.

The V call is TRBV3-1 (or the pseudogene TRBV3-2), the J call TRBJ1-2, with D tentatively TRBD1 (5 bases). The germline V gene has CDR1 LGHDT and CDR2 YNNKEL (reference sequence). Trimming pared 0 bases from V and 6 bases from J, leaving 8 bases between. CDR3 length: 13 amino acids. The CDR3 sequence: CASSQDRDHGYTF. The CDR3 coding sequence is TGTGCCAGCAGCCAAGACAGGGATCATGGCTACACCTTC.

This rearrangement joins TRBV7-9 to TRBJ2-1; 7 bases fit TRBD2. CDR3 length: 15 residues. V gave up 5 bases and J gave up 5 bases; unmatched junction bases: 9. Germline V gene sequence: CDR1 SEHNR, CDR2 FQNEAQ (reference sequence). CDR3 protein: CASSGRREPNNEQFF. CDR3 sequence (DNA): TGTGCCAGCAGCGGCCGGCGGGAGCCCAACAATGAGCAGTTCTTC.

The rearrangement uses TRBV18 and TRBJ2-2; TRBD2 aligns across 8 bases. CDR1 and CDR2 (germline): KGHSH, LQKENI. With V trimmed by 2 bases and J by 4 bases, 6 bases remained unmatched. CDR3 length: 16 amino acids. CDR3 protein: CASSPVAGPSTGELFF. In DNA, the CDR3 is TGTGCCAGCTCACCAGTAGCGGGGCCTTCCACCGGGGAGCTGTTTTTT.